The TCR beta chain under discussion was sequenced for a study of neurological immune-mediated disorders. Whole-study findings and limits: The authors found no clinical or MRI feature associated with the multiple sclerosis repertoire cluster.

5'RACE with 10-nucleotide random UMIs produced the cDNA. TCRdb used MiXCR to reprocess the 5' RACE reads, holding one entry per CDR3 protein. The sample holds approximately 100,000 distinct CDR3 sequences, around 3.3% seen once. This clonotype appeared many times. The antigen remains unidentified. The receptor comes from a woman younger than 35 with multiple sclerosis. Sequenced sample: PBMCs.

CDR3: CASSRNRLSSGSGELFF. The CDR3 DNA sequence: TGTGCCAGCAGCCGAAACAGACTCTCCAGCGGTAGTGGGGAGCTGTTTTTT. The V and J genes are TRBV6-5 and TRBJ2-2, with TRBD2 as a possible D gene (5 bases). Germline V gene lookup returns CDR1 MNHEY and CDR2 SVGAGI. CDR3 size: 17 residues. V gave up 6 bases and J gave up 8 bases, with 25 bases separating them.